Sequencing of this T cell receptor beta chain was carried out in a study of cytomegalovirus exposure and HLA in healthy donors. It was with 60 Vbeta and 13 Jbeta primers that the PCR ran. Assay: immunoSEQ multiplex PCR; the TCRdb copy retains only in-frame clones and omits some. The repertoire holds 150,000 or so clones, with approximately 73% as singletons. The V and J ends lost 9 bases and 0 bases respectively, with 20 bases between them. The CDR3 is made up of 16 amino acids. Germline V lookup: CDR1 LGHNT, CDR2 FRNRAP. The V call is TRBV12-5, the J call TRBJ1-2, with D possibly TRBD1 on 5 matching bases. The origin of this receptor is a woman younger than 30 in good health and CMV-seronegative. Sequencing was performed on PBMCs. The CDR3 DNA is TGTGCTAGCGCGAACACCAAAGACAGCCCTAACTATGGCTACACCTTC. The encoded protein is CASANTKDSPNYGYTF.